These 5 T cell receptor beta chains came from one sample sequenced in a study of human T cells and chemical hapten exposure (dated by TCRdb to the early 2020s). Receptor amplification or capture employed RACE. The instrument was a NextSeq 500. TCRdb ran its own pipeline on the public reads, namely fastp trimming at Q25 and MiXCR clone calling, and kept in-frame beta chains. Every CDR3 protein is listed once, alongside the most common genes and DNA of its rows. Present in this sample are under 200,000 distinct CDR3 sequences, 28% of which were seen just once. The biggest ten clones account for about 2.1% of the sample. Interpreted using the paper, the time point label stands for: patch test 3, about 24 weeks after DPC sensitization. The treatment or condition label, read with the paper, signifies: therapeutic diphenylcyclopropenone sensitization with weekly scalp DPC. Sample: whole blood, taken in connection with sensitization to the hapten diphenylcyclopropenone (DPC). The receptors here all came from a woman aged 18-29 years with alopecia areata. Some clones in this sample may be carry-over from other donors' samples.

This chain links TRBV12-3 or TRBV12-4 with TRBJ2-1, with D possibly TRBD2 on 5 matching bases. This CDR3 spans 17 amino acids. Trimming took 1 base from V and 3 from J, leaving 16 bases between them. Here the CDR3 reads CASSLEAGREGYNEQFF. CDR3 nucleotides: TGTGCCAGCAGTTTAGAAGCTGGTCGAGAGGGCTACAATGAGCAGTTCTTC.

The sample holds a few counts of this clonotype. The rearrangement links TRBV27 to TRBJ2-1; 7 bases fit TRBD2. The CDR3 extends over 14 amino acids. The junction had 6 bases not matched to a gene; V was cut back by 3 bases and J by 7 bases. The germline V gene has CDR1 MNHEY and CDR2 SMNVEV (reference sequence). The CDR3 DNA reads as TGTGCCAGCAGTTTTATGAGCGGGGCAAATGAGCAGTTCTTC. The encoded protein is CASSFMSGANEQFF.

About this clonotype: A clone one base away is much larger, so this may be a read error. The chain is built from TRBV10-3 and TRBJ2-7; tentatively, D is TRBD2 (5 bases). V dropped 10 bases and J dropped 5 bases, with 24 bases sitting between them. The CDR3 length is 15 residues. Looked up from germline, CDR1 is ENHRY and CDR2 is SYGVKD. This CDR3 is CATTPSDSEIHEQYF. CDR3 bases: TGTGCCACCACCCCGAGCGATAGCGAGATTCACGAGCAGTACTTC.

V is TRBV25-1 and J is TRBJ1-1; possible D gene TRBD1, 6 bases. This CDR3 has 12 residues. CDR1 and CDR2 from the germline V gene are MGHDK and SYGVNS. Trimming stripped 7 bases from V and 8 bases from J, with 14 bases between. Here the CDR3 reads CASTRQDQEAFF. As DNA, the CDR3 is TGTGCCAGCACCCGACAGGACCAGGAAGCTTTCTTT.

The chain employs TRBV9 and TRBJ1-5, with a weak D call TRBD1 (6 bases). Germline CDR1 is SGDLS and CDR2 is YYNGEE. With 3 bases removed from V and 7 bases from J, the gap between germline ends came to 23 bases. The CDR3 sequence is 17 residues long. CDR3 residues: CASSADGSQVGGQPQHF. The CDR3 DNA follows: TGTGCCAGCAGCGCCGACGGGTCGCAGGTCGGGGGCCAGCCCCAGCATTTT.